The 17 T cell receptor beta chains below come from one sample, sequenced in a study of blood T cell repertoires in COVID-19. The data were produced by immunoSEQ multiplex PCR, yet TCRdb's version contains in-frame clones alone and is incomplete. Among tens of thousands of clones listed, about 92% were seen once. Material for sequencing was peripheral blood. Source of these receptors: a man aged 18 to 29 with COVID-19, enrolled during active disease.

V is TRBV5-1 and J is TRBJ1-1; 7 bases line up with TRBD1. Per germline, CDR1 SGHRS and CDR2 YFSETQ. The V segment lost 5 bases and the J segment 6 bases; nucleotides outside the gene matches: 10. The CDR3 sequence is 14 residues long. The CDR3 DNA is TGCGCCAGCAGTTGGAGGGACAGTGGAGCTGAAGCTTTCTTT. Protein sequence: CASSWRDSGAEAFF.

This clone was recorded only once. The V call is TRBV11-2, the J call TRBJ2-7; tentative D call: TRBD2 (5 bases). The CDR3 is 15 residues long. V was cut by 1 base and J by 3 bases, with 13 bases left in between. Germline CDR1 SGHAT, CDR2 FQNNGV. The CDR3 sequence: CASSLGASRLYEQYF. The DNA for the CDR3 is TGTGCCAGCAGCTTAGGGGCTAGCCGTCTCTACGAGCAGTACTTC.

The chain employs TRBV7-6 and TRBJ2-7, with 7 bases matching TRBD1. Unmatched junction bases numbered 8, after V lost 5 bases and J lost 4 bases. In germline, CDR1 is SGHVS, CDR2 FNYEAQ. The CDR3 covers 14 residues. The DNA of the CDR3 is TGTGCCAGCAGCCCCGGGACAGCGGTTTACGAGCAGTACTTC. Protein sequence: CASSPGTAVYEQYF. Combining the CDR3 with reference TRBV7-6 and TRBJ2-7 gives the whole variable domain GAGVSQSPRYKVTKRGQDVALRCDPISGHVSLYWYRQALGQGPEFLTYFNYEAQQDKSGLPNDRFSAERPEGSISTLTIQRTEQRDSAMYRCASSPGTAVYEQYFGPGTRLTVT.

This chain links TRBV5-6 with TRBJ1-2; no definite D call. CDR3 length: 13 amino acids. Trimming cost V 4 bases and J 1 base, with 8 bases left between them. Germline loops: CDR1 SGHDT, CDR2 YYEEEE. The CDR3 protein is CASSPDINYGYTF. The CDR3 region has the DNA TGTGCCAGCAGCCCCGACATTAACTATGGCTACACCTTC. The whole variable domain, filled in from reference TRBV5-6 and TRBJ1-2, reads DAGVTQSPTHLIKTRGQQVTLRCSPKSGHDTVSWYQQALGQGPQFIFQYYEEEERQRGNFPDRFSGHQFPNYSSELNVNALLLGDSALYLCASSPDINYGYTFGSGTRLTVV.

CDR3 DNA sequence: TGTGCCAGCAGCCCTAGCTACAATGAGCAGTTCTTC. Amino acids: CASSPSYNEQFF. V usage is TRBV5-6 and J usage is TRBJ2-1; no definite D call. CDR3 length: 12 residues. With 4 bases removed from V and 3 bases from J, the gap between germline ends came to 5 bases. Looked up from germline, CDR1 is SGHDT and CDR2 is YYEEEE.

The chain joins TRBV9 to TRBJ1-1; D remains unclear. CDR1 and CDR2 (germline): SGDLS, YYNGEE. CDR3 size: 13 residues. V was cut by 3 bases and J by 4 bases, with 10 bases left in between. The chain's CDR3 is CASSEGVGTEAFF. The CDR3, as DNA: TGTGCCAGCAGCGAGGGAGTGGGCACTGAAGCTTTCTTT.

This chain connects TRBV7-8 to TRBJ1-6, with D uncertain. V lost 1 base and J 7 bases, leaving 2 bases between the germline ends. Per the germline V gene, CDR1 is SGHVS and CDR2 is FQNEAQ. The CDR3 is 12 residues long. The CDR3 nucleotides read TGTGCCAGCAGCTTAGTAAATTCACCCCTCCACTTT. It yields the protein CASSLVNSPLHF.

The chain combines TRBV7-2 with TRBJ2-3, with 7 bases identical to TRBD2. V was pared by 7 bases and J by 6 bases, with 10 bases of the junction left unmatched. Germline CDR1 is SGHTA and CDR2 is FQGNSA. The CDR3 covers 14 residues. The CDR3 bases are TGTGCCAGCACCGTGGGGGGGAGCGCCGATACGCAGTATTTT. This gives the protein CASTVGGSADTQYF.

This chain connects TRBV9 to TRBJ2-5; 8 bases map to TRBD2. This CDR3 spans 15 amino acids. Germline lookup yields CDR1 SGDLS and CDR2 YYNGEE. The V gene end was trimmed by 0 bases and the J gene end by 5 bases; junction bases not matched to a gene: 6. The CDR3: CASSVEGTRGETQYF. In nucleotides, the CDR3 is TGTGCCAGCAGCGTAGAGGGGACTAGGGGGGAGACCCAGTACTTC. Together with reference TRBV9 and TRBJ2-5, the CDR3 gives the full variable domain: DSGVTQTPKHLITATGQRVTLRCSPRSGDLSVYWYQQSLDQGLQFLIQYYNGEERAKGNILERFSAQQFPDLHSELNLSSLELGDSALYFCASSVEGTRGETQYFGPGTRLLVL.

The V call is TRBV14, the J call TRBJ2-2; D is uncertain. V lost 4 bases, J lost 1 base, and 7 bases lay in between. CDR1 and CDR2 from the germline V gene are SGHDN and FVKESK. The CDR3 consists of 14 residues. This CDR3 reads CASSLSMNTGELFF. DNA for the CDR3: TGTGCCAGCAGCCTTAGCATGAACACCGGGGAGCTGTTTTTT.

The chain has TRBV5-6 and TRBJ2-4, with 15 bases that match TRBD2. Germline loops: CDR1 SGHDT, CDR2 YYEEEE. V shed 2 bases and J 4 bases; nucleotides not matched to a gene: 4. The CDR3 length is 17 residues. In DNA form, the CDR3 reads TGTGCCAGCAGCTTTGGACTAGCGGGAGGGAGGAAAAACATTCAGTACTTC. Amino acids: CASSFGLAGGRKNIQYF.

In its sample, this clone was seen a few times. V and J are TRBV7-8 and TRBJ2-2, with 8 positions matching TRBD1. The germline V gene encodes CDR1 SGHVS and CDR2 FQNEAQ. V trimming: 5 bases; J trimming: 3 bases; junction bases outside the gene matches: 5. This CDR3 has 15 residues. CDR3 coding DNA: TGTGCCAGCAGCATCTGGACAGGGCACACCGGGGAGCTGTTTTTT. This gives the protein CASSIWTGHTGELFF.

This sequence joins TRBV2 and TRBJ2-7; 9 bases map to TRBD1. This CDR3 contains 17 residues. Germline trimming cut 7 bases from V and 4 bases from J; bases unmatched to any gene: 17. CDR1 and CDR2 from the germline V gene are SNHLY and FYNNEI. CDR3 in amino acids: CASNPASGDRAWYEQYF. For the CDR3, the DNA is TGTGCCAGCAACCCCGCCTCAGGGGACAGGGCTTGGTACGAGCAGTACTTC.

The chain is built from TRBV7-9 and TRBJ2-7; unclear D gene. V gave up 1 base and J gave up 5 bases, with 9 bases separating them. CDR1 is SEHNR, CDR2 FQNEAQ, per germline (reference sequence). The CDR3 sequence is 13 residues long. The CDR3 DNA reads as TGTGCCAGCAGCTTAGACTTTGGTGACGAGCAGTACTTC. Its translation is CASSLDFGDEQYF.

This chain connects TRBV14 to TRBJ2-2, with D perhaps matching TRBD2 (6 bases). The V end was cut by 4 bases, the J end by 6 bases, with 27 bases between. The CDR3 length is 19 residues. Per the germline V gene, CDR1 is SGHDN and CDR2 is FVKESK. The CDR3 spells CASSRLPGLRPINAGELFF. The CDR3 DNA follows: TGTGCCAGCAGCCGCTTGCCGGGACTGCGGCCGATCAACGCCGGGGAGCTGTTTTTT. The full variable domain, with the rest looked up from reference TRBV14 and TRBJ2-2, is EAGVTQFPSHSVIEKGQTVTLRCDPISGHDNLYWYRRVMGKEIKFLLHFVKESKQDESGMPNNRFLAERTGGTYSTLKVQPAELEDSGVYFCASSRLPGLRPINAGELFFGEGSRLTVL.

The V gene is TRBV13, the J gene TRBJ2-1; 8 positions match TRBD2. CDR1 is PRHDT and CDR2 is FYEKMQ in the germline V gene (reference sequence). This CDR3 contains 13 residues. The trim removed 5 bases at V and 9 bases at J, leaving 6 bases unmatched. The CDR3 DNA reads as TGTGCCAGCAGCCGGGAGGGTGGTATTGAGCAGTTCTTC. Its translation is CASSREGGIEQFF.

This clone has just one count. The gene calls are TRBV4-1 and TRBJ2-7; D remains ambiguous. The CDR3 spans 14 residues. Between the trimmed V and J ends, which lost 0 bases and 2 bases, there was a span of 8 bases. Germline CDR1 reads MGHRA; CDR2 reads YSYEKL. This chain's CDR3 is CASSQDATTYEQYF. CDR3 DNA: TGCGCCAGCAGCCAAGACGCTACCACCTACGAGCAGTACTTC.